This T cell receptor beta chain was obtained from a study of blood T cell repertoires in COVID-19. Study-level background: Sites in the United States, Italy and Spain provided acute and convalescent COVID-19 samples.

Authors' processing steps: Amplifying reference gene primers gave estimates of nucleated cell counts. Sequencing was performed with immunoSEQ multiplex PCR; in TCRdb, only in-frame clones are kept and a portion is missing. From that table come the V and J calls and clone size; the DNA was used to work out D and trimming. The sample shows 65,000 to 70,000 clones, about 93% of them seen only once. Material for sequencing was peripheral blood. The origin of this receptor is a man in his sixties or seventies with active COVID-19.

The CDR3 is CASSRGQGSGGYTF. CDR3 coding DNA: TGTGCCAGCAGCCGAGGACAGGGGTCGGGTGGCTACACCTTC. The V gene is TRBV11-3, the J gene TRBJ1-2; 9 bases map to TRBD1. Germline V gene sequence: CDR1 SGHNT, CDR2 YENEEA. The CDR3 totals 14 residues. The V segment lost 5 bases and the J segment 7 bases; nucleotides outside the gene matches: 8.